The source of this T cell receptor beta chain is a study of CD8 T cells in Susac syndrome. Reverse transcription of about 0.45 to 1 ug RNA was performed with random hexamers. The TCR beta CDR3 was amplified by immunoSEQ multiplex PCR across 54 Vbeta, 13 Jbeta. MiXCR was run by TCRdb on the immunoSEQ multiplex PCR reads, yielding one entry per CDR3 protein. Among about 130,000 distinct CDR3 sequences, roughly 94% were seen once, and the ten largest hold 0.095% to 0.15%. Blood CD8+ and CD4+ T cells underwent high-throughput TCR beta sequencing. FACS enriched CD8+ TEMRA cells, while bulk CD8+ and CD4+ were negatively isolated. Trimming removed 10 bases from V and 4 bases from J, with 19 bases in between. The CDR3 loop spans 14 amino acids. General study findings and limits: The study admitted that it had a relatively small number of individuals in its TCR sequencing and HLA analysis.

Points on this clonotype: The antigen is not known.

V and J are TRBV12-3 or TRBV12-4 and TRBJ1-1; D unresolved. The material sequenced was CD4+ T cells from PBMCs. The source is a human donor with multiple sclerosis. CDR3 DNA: TGTGCCATCCAGAGGGATTCCGGTTCCACTGAAGCTTTCTTT. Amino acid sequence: CAIQRDSGSTEAFF.